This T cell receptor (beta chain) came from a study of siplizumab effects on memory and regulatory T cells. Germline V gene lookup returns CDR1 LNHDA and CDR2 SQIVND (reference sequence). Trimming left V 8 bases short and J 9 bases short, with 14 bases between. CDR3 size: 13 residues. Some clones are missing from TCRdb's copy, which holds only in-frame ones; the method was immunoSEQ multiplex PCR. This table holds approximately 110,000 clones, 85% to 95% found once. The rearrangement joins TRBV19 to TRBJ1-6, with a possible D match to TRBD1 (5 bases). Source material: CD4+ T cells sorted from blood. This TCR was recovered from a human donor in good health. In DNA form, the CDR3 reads TGTGCCAGTCGGCTCCCCGGGGCTTCACCCCTCCACTTT. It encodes CASRLPGASPLHF. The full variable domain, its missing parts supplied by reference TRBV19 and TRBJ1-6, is DGGITQSPKYLFRKEGQNVTLSCEQNLNHDAMYWYRQDPGQGLRLIYYSQIVNDFQKGDIAEGYSVSREKKESFPLTVTSAQKNPTAFYLCASRLPGASPLHFGNGTRLTVT.